This TCR beta chain is from a study of CD8 T cells in ankylosing spondylitis. Preparation of TCR beta libraries was done by quantitative 5'-RACE with molecular barcodes. TCRdb re-called the 5' RACE reads with MiXCR, one entry per CDR3 protein. The repertoire has a few hundred thousand distinct CDR3 sequences, over 15% of them found once; the top ten carry around 32%. Study results and limitations: Reactive arthritis synovial fluid and blood were previously reported to contain some motif variants. Disease-linked clones reportedly concentrated significantly in matched ankylosing spondylitis synovial fluid. For ankylosing spondylitis blood, a TCR beta motif of under ten highly homologous variants appeared characteristic.

The CDR3 extends over 11 amino acids. Per germline, CDR1 SQVTM and CDR2 ANQGSEA. V lost 7 bases to trimming and J lost 7 bases, with 13 bases between them. Notes on this clonotype: Antigen unknown.

This receptor was obtained from a male donor with ankylosing spondylitis or in good health (not recorded which). The V call is TRBV29-1, the J call TRBJ1-2, with unresolved D. The sequencing sample was made of blood, either unsorted or a sorted T cell fraction (not recorded which). The CDR3 protein is CSGGYLGGYTF. The CDR3 DNA reads as TGCAGCGGGGGATATTTAGGTGGCTACACCTTC.